This note documents a single TCR beta chain sequence. What it binds is not known. Every donor gave ten milliliters of peripheral blood. The data originate from a study of blood T cells in healthy people across ages. General study points: Strong correlation existed between TCR beta diversity and naive T cell percentage. Nothing was known about donor CMV status, and this possibly confounded expanded clonotype changes.

It was with a sample-barcoded 5' primer and a J-beta primer mix that a second PCR of roughly 6 to 11 cycles was run. Carrying 12 random nucleotides, a template-switch adaptor labeled each individual cDNA molecule. TCRdb re-called the 5' RACE reads through MiXCR, storing one row per CDR3 protein. The sample includes hundreds of thousands of distinct CDR3 sequences, roughly 60% of them seen just once. The clonotype was recovered from a young man in good health. The specimen was blood.

In DNA, the CDR3 is TGTGCCAGCAACCCTGAGAGGGGGGGGCTCAATGAGCAGTTCTTC. Its protein product is CASNPERGGLNEQFF. The rearrangement links TRBV11-1 to TRBJ2-1; TRBD2 is a possible D gene (7 bases). The germline V and J ends were trimmed by 7 bases and 6 bases, with 19 bases remaining between them. This CDR3 spans 15 amino acids. Germline CDR1 and CDR2: SGHAT and FQDESV (reference sequence).